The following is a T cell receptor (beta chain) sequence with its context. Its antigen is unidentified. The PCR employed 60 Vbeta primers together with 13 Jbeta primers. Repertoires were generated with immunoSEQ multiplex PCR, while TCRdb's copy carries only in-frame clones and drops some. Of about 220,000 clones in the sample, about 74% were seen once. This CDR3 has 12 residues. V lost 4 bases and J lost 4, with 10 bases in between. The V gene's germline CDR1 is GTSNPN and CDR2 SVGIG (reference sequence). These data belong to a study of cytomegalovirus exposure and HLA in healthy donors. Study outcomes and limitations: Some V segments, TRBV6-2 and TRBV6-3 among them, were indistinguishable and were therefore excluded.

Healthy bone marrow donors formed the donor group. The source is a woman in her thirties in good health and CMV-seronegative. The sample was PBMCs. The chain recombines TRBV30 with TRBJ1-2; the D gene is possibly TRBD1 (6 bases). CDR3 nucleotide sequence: TGTGCCTGGACCGAGGACAGCTATGGCTACACCTTC. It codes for CAWTEDSYGYTF. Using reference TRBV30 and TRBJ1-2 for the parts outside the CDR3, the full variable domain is SQTIHQWPATLVQPVGSPLSLECTVEGTSNPNLYWYRQAAGRGLQLLFYSVGIGQISSEVPQNLSASRPQDRQFILSSKKLLLSDSGFYLCAWTEDSYGYTFGSGTRLTVV.